This T cell receptor beta chain emerged from a study of CD8+ T cells in alopecia areata. Study at large: The drug, oral tofacitinib, was given to treated patients at 5 to 10 mg twice daily.

The treatment here: oral pan-JAK inhibitor, 5-10 mg twice daily. cDNA prepared by RNA extraction and subsequent reverse transcription served as the template for sequencing. TCRdb's table, derived via immunoSEQ multiplex PCR, lists solely in-frame clones and lacks some. The sample lists about 200,000 clones, roughly two fifths occurring once. Study outcomes and limitations: More clonal than normal scalp was lesional scalp, particularly alopecia totalis/universalis.

This clone has only a few counts. What it binds is unknown. Per germline, CDR1 MGHRA and CDR2 YSYEKL. The CDR3 length is 20 residues. The V segment lost 4 bases and the J segment 5 bases; nucleotides outside the gene matches: 21. This specimen was CD4+ T cells sorted from blood, taken at approximately week 30, from a patient treated with tofacitinib. The TCR comes from a human donor with alopecia areata. The chain employs TRBV4-1 and TRBJ2-1; TRBD2 matches at 9 bases. CDR3 DNA sequence: TGCGCCAGCAGCCCCACGAAGGGCGGGAGGGCCGTTCAAAGTAACAATGAGCAGTTCTTC. Translation gives CASSPTKGGRAVQSNNEQFF.